A single sample gave rise to the 4 T cell receptor beta chains below, sequenced in a study of shared clonotypes between healthy human individuals. TCRdb keeps only in-frame clones here, not all; method: immunoSEQ multiplex PCR. The repertoire holds approximately 350,000 clones, roughly 96% seen once, with 0.32% in the top ten. The sequenced sample was memory CD8+ T cells sorted from blood. The subset was: CD45RO+ cells pooled with CCR7-negative TemRA cells. The receptors originated from a man aged 25 to 45 in good health.

The V call is TRBV6-5, the J call TRBJ1-1; 7 bases fit TRBD1. This CDR3 is 15 amino acids long. CDR1 and CDR2 (germline): MNHEY, SVGAGI. Unmatched junction bases numbered 6, after V lost 4 bases and J lost 1 base. The CDR3 here is CASSSPRQGNTEAFF. The CDR3 region has the DNA TGTGCCAGCAGTTCCCCACGACAGGGGAACACTGAAGCTTTCTTT.

The J gene is TRBJ1-1, the V gene TRBV10-3; 7 positions agree with TRBD1. The CDR3 is 16 residues long. Trimming at V came to 4 bases and at J to 3 bases, leaving 11 bases not matched to a gene. Per germline, CDR1 ENHRY and CDR2 SYGVKD. The CDR3 bases are TGTGCCATCAGTGCAAGGGGGCAAGTAATGGACACTGAAGCTTTCTTT. It yields the protein CAISARGQVMDTEAFF.

This rearrangement joins TRBV7-9 to TRBJ2-1; D remains unclear. The V gene lost 1 base and the J gene lost 3 bases, with 13 bases spanning the gap. The CDR3 spans 16 residues. The germline gives CDR1 SEHNR, CDR2 FQNEAQ (reference sequence). DNA of the CDR3: TGTGCCAGCAGCTTAGTTAGACTCTACTTCTACAATGAGCAGTTCTTC. Translation gives CASSLVRLYFYNEQFF.

This clone showed up just once. CDR3 in DNA: TGTGCCAGCAGTGAAAATGGACTAGGCTCCGGGGAGCTGTTTTTT. Amino acid sequence: CASSENGLGSGELFF. The V call is TRBV25-1, the J call TRBJ2-2, with TRBD2 matching over 7 bases. The CDR3 is 15 amino acids. Per the germline V gene, CDR1 is MGHDK and CDR2 is SYGVNS. The junction had 6 bases not matched to a gene; V was cut back by 2 bases and J by 6 bases. The variable domain in full, completed from reference TRBV25-1 and TRBJ2-2, reads EADIYQTPRYLVIGTGKKITLECSQTMGHDKMYWYQQDPGMELHLIHYSYGVNSTEKGDLSSESTVSRIRTEHFPLTLESARPSHTSQYLCASSENGLGSGELFFGEGSRLTVL.